The subject of this entry is one T cell receptor beta chain. The junction departs from the called germline gene at one end, perhaps through a read error. From germline, CDR1 is SGHRS and CDR2 YFSETQ. The CDR3 is made up of 16 amino acids. This record comes from a study of beta chain features in type 1 diabetes. The entirety of the isolated RNA underwent reverse transcription, so expressed TCRB transcripts were sequenced. Data came from immunoSEQ multiplex PCR; TCRdb stores just in-frame clones and leaves some out. The sample shows around 250,000 clones, 68% of them seen only once. Material for sequencing was naive CD4+ T cells from blood. This clonotype was sampled from a man aged 25-45 years in good health. V is TRBV5-1 and J is TRBJ2-1; TRBD2 matches 8 bases. The CDR3 DNA reads TGCGCCAGCAGCCAATCACTAGCGGAGGTCTACAGTGAGCAGTTCTTC. Its translation is CASSQSLAEVYSEQFF.